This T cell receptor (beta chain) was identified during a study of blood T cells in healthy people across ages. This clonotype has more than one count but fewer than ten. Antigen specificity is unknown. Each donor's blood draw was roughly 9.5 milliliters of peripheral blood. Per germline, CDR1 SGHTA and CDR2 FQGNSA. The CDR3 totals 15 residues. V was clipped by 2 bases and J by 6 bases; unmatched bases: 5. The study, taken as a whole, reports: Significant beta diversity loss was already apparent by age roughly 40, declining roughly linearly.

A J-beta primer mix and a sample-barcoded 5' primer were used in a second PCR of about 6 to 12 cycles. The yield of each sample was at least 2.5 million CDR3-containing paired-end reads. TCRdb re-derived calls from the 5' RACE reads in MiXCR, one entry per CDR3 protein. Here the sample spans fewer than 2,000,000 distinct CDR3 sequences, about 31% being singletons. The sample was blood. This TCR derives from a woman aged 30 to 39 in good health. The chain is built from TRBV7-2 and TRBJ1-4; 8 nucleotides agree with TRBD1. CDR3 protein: CASSLRSDRDEKLFF. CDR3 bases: TGTGCCAGCAGCTTACGATCGGACAGGGATGAAAAACTGTTTTTT.